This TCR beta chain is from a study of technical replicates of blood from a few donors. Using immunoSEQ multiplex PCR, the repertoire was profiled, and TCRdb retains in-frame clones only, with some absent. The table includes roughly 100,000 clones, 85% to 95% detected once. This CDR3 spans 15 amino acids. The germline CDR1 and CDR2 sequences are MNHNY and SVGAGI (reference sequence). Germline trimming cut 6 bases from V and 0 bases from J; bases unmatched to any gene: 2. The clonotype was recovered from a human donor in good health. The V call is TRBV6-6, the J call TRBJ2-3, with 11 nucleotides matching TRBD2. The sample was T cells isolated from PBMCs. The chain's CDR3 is CASRWTSGSTDTQYF. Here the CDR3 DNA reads TGTGCCAGCAGATGGACTAGCGGGAGCACAGATACGCAGTATTTT.